Below, one TCR beta chain is given with its context. The data belong to a study of blood T cell repertoires in COVID-19. Using immunoSEQ multiplex PCR, the repertoire was profiled, and TCRdb retains in-frame clones only, with some absent. The profile shows fewer than 150,000 clones, over 60% of them singletons. This sequence originates from a man between 70 and 80 years old with acute or convalescent COVID-19. Sample: peripheral blood.

This CDR3 is CASSVLQGDEQYF. For the CDR3, the DNA is TGTGCCAGCAGCGTCCTCCAGGGGGACGAGCAGTACTTC. The chain has TRBV7-9 and TRBJ2-7; TRBD1 matches 7 bases. V lost 5 bases to trimming and J lost 5 bases; unmatched junction nucleotides: 6. Germline values: CDR1 SEHNR, CDR2 FQNEAQ (reference sequence). This CDR3 is 13 amino acids long.